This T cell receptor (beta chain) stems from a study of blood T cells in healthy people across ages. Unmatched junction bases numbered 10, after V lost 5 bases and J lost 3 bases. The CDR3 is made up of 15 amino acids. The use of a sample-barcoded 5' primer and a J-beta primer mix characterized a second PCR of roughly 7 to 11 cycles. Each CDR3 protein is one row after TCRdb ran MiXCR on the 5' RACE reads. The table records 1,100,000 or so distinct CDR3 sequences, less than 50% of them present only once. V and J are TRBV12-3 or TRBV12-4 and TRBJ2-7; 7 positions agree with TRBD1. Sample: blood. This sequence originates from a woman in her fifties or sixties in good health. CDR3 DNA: TGTGCCAGCAGTCCCCACGGGACAGCTGACTACGAGCAGTACTTC. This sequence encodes CASSPHGTADYEQYF.